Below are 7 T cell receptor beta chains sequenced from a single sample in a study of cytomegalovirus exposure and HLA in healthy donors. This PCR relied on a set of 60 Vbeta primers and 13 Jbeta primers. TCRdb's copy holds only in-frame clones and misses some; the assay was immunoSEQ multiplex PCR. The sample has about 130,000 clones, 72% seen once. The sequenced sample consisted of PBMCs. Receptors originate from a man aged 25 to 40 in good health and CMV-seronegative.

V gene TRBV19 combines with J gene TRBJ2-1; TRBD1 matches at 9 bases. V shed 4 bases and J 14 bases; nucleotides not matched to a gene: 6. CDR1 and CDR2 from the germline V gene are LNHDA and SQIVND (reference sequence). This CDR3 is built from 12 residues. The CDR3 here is CASSTRRDREFF. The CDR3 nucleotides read TGTGCCAGTAGTACTAGAAGGGACAGGGAGTTCTTC.

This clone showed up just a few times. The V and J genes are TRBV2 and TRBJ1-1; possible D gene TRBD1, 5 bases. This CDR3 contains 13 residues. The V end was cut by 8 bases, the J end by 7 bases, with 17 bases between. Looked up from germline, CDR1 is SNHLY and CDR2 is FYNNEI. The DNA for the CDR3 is TGTGCCAGCGGCCAGGAACAGGTAGTTGAAGCTTTCTTT. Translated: CASGQEQVVEAFF.

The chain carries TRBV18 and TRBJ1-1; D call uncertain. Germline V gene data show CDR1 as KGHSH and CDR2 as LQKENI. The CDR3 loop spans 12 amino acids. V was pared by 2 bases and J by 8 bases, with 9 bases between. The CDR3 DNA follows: TGTGCCAGCTCACCAACGCCGGGAGAAGCTTTCTTT. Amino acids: CASSPTPGEAFF.

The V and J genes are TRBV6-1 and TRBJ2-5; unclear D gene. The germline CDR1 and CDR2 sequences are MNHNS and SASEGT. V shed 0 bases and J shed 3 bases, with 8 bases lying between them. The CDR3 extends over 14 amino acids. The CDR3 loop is CASSEALEKETQYF. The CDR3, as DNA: TGTGCCAGCAGTGAAGCTTTAGAAAAAGAGACCCAGTACTTC.

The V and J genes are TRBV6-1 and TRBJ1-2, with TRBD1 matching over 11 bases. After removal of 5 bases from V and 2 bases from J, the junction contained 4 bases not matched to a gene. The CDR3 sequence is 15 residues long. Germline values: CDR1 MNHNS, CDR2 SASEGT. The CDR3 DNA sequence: TGTGCCAGCAGTCCCCGGGACAGGGGGAACTATGGCTACACCTTC. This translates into CASSPRDRGNYGYTF.

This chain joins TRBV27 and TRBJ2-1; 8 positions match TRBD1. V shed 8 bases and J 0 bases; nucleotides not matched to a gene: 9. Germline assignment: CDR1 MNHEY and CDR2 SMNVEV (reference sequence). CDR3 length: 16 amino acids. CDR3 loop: CASRRTGLLSYNEQFF. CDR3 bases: TGTGCCAGCCGACGGACAGGGCTACTCTCCTACAATGAGCAGTTCTTC.

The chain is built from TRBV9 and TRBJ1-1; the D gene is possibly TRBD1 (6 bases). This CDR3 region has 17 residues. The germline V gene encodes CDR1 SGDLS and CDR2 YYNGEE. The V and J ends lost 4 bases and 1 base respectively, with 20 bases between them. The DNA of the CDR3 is TGTGCCAGCAGCACCGTTAACGATGGGACACCGAACACTGAAGCTTTCTTT. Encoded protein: CASSTVNDGTPNTEAFF.